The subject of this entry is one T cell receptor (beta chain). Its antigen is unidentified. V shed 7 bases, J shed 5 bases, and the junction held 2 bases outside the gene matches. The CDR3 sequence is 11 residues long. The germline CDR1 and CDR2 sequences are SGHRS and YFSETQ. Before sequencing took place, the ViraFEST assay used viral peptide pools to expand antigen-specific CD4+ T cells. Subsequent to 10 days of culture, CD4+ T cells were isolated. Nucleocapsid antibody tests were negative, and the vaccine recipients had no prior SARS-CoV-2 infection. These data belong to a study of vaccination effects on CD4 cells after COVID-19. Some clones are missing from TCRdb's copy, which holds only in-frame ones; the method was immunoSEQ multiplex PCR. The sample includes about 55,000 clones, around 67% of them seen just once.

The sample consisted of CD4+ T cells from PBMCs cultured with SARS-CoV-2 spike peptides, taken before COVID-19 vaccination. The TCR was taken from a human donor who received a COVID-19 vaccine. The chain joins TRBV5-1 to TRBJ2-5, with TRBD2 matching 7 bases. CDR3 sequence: CASQGGETQYF. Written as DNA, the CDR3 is TGCGCCAGCCAGGGAGGGGAGACCCAGTACTTC.